Listed here are 26 T cell receptor beta chains from one sample, sequenced in a study of cytomegalovirus exposure and HLA in healthy donors. A multiplex PCR was run with 60 Vbeta primers and 13 Jbeta primers. The table came from immunoSEQ multiplex PCR; TCRdb's copy has only in-frame clones and leaves some out. Of 200,000 or so clones in the sample, 82% were seen once. The sequencing input was PBMCs. The receptors derive from a woman aged 45-60 years in good health and CMV-seropositive.

The CDR3 DNA is TGTGCCAGCAGCTTGGAACAAAGATCGAACACCGGGGAGCTGTTTTTT. Translated, it gives CASSLEQRSNTGELFF. The gene calls are TRBV5-6 and TRBJ2-2; no reliable D call. V lost 0 bases and J lost 0, with 9 bases in between. Per the germline V gene, CDR1 is SGHDT and CDR2 is YYEEEE. The CDR3 runs to 16 residues.

The gene calls are TRBV28 and TRBJ2-2, with D possibly being TRBD1 (6 bases). Trimming removed 6 bases at V and 5 bases at J, with 19 bases between. Germline CDR1 reads MDHEN; CDR2 reads SYDVKM. CDR3 length: 16 residues. The CDR3 nucleotides are TGTGCCAGCAGAACAGCCAGGGGTTCCCTGACCGGGGAGCTGTTTTTT. It translates to CASRTARGSLTGELFF.

This clone was detected a few times. CDR3 coding DNA: TGTGCCAGCAGTTACTCTAGAGGGGGCGGCCCAGATAGCTACACCTTC. As protein: CASSYSRGGGPDSYTF. The rearrangement links TRBV6-5 to TRBJ1-2, with 7 bases fitting TRBD1. This CDR3 contains 16 residues. The V gene's germline CDR1 is MNHEY and CDR2 SVGAGI. Trimming at V came to 0 bases and at J to 9 bases, leaving 13 bases not matched to a gene.

This chain connects TRBV10-3 to TRBJ1-1; weak D call: TRBD1 (5 bases). The CDR3 sequence is 14 residues long. Trimming took 7 bases from V and 4 from J, leaving 16 bases between them. The germline V gene has CDR1 ENHRY and CDR2 SYGVKD. This chain's CDR3 is CAIKRGRDFTEAFF. The CDR3 DNA is TGTGCCATCAAAAGGGGCCGCGATTTCACTGAAGCTTTCTTT.

The V call is TRBV7-9, the J call TRBJ1-1; maybe TRBD1 (6 bases). CDR1 and CDR2 (germline): SEHNR, FQNEAQ (reference sequence). V was shortened by 5 bases and J by 0 bases, with 13 bases between the two germline ends. There are 15 residues in the CDR3. CDR3 sequence (DNA): TGTGCCAGCAGCATTGGACGGGACATGAACACTGAAGCTTTCTTT. It specifies CASSIGRDMNTEAFF. The full variable domain, in which reference TRBV7-9 and TRBJ1-1 provide the parts outside the CDR3, is DTGVSQNPRHKITKRGQNVTFRCDPISEHNRLYWYRQTLGQGPEFLTYFQNEAQLEKSRLLSDRFSAERPKGSFSTLEIQRTEQGDSAMYLCASSIGRDMNTEAFFGQGTRLTVV.

The V call is TRBV28, the J call TRBJ2-3; maybe TRBD1 (5 bases). The germline CDR1 and CDR2 sequences are MDHEN and SYDVKM. V was shortened by 1 base and J by 4 bases, with 12 bases between the two germline ends. This CDR3 has 15 amino acids. The CDR3, as DNA: TGTGCCAGCAGTTTATCAGGGCTAATCTCAGATACGCAGTATTTT. As protein: CASSLSGLISDTQYF.

V and J are TRBV5-8 and TRBJ1-5; D perhaps matches TRBD1 (6 bases). The germline V gene has CDR1 SGHTS and CDR2 YDEGEE. V lost 5 bases and J 9 bases, leaving 21 bases between the germline ends. This CDR3 is 15 amino acids long. CDR3 protein: CASRYSGHPLRPQHF. The DNA for the CDR3 is TGTGCCAGCAGATACTCGGGACACCCTCTTCGGCCCCAGCATTTT.

V usage is TRBV6-5 and J usage is TRBJ2-5; the D is unclear. With 4 bases removed from V and 4 bases from J, the gap between germline ends came to 10 bases. This CDR3 is built from 13 residues. CDR1 and CDR2 from the germline V gene are MNHEY and SVGAGI. This CDR3 reads CASSSQLAETQYF. CDR3 nucleotides: TGTGCCAGCAGTTCACAGCTCGCAGAGACCCAGTACTTC.

This clone has only a few counts. The chain links TRBV27 to TRBJ2-7, with a tentative D call TRBD2 (5 bases). V lost 2 bases to trimming and J lost 5 bases, with 10 bases between them. Germline V lookup: CDR1 MNHEY, CDR2 SMNVEV (reference sequence). The CDR3 has 13 amino acids. In DNA form, the CDR3 reads TGTGCCAGCAGTTTACGAGGGTCCCACGAGCAGTACTTC. Protein sequence: CASSLRGSHEQYF.

The chain is built from TRBV28 and TRBJ2-7; maybe TRBD1 (6 bases). This CDR3 is 16 amino acids long. The germline V and J ends were trimmed by 4 bases and 3 bases, with 19 bases remaining between them. CDR1 and CDR2 (germline): MDHEN, SYDVKM. CDR3 amino acids: CASSSPPEQGFYEQYF. DNA for the CDR3: TGTGCCAGCAGTTCCCCTCCGGAACAGGGTTTCTACGAGCAGTACTTC.

This sequence joins TRBV9 and TRBJ2-1; 9 bases align to TRBD1. The junction had 5 bases not matched to a gene; V was cut back by 4 bases and J by 6 bases. Germline CDR1 SGDLS, CDR2 YYNGEE. The length of the CDR3 is 14 residues. Here the CDR3 DNA reads TGTGCCAGCAGCCGGACAGGGGCCGGCAATGAGCAGTTCTTC. Translating it yields CASSRTGAGNEQFF.

A few counts support this clone. The gene calls are TRBV6-4 and TRBJ2-3; TRBD1 is a possible D gene (7 bases). V lost 5 bases to trimming and J lost 0 bases, with 12 bases between them. The CDR3 is 15 amino acids. Germline values: CDR1 MRHNA, CDR2 SNTAGT. CDR3 sequence reads: CASSQGGTSTDTQYF. The CDR3 DNA reads as TGTGCCAGCAGTCAGGGGGGAACTAGCACAGATACGCAGTATTTT.

The V and J genes are TRBV4-1 and TRBJ2-7, with a tentative D call TRBD2 (6 bases). Germline V gene data show CDR1 as MGHRA and CDR2 as YSYEKL. The CDR3 length is 16 residues. Trimming cost V 4 bases and J 4 bases, with 20 bases left between them. CDR3 nucleotides: TGCGCCAGCAGCCCCCCCGTCGGGAGTAAAGGGTACGAGCAGTACTTC. Its translation is CASSPPVGSKGYEQYF.

This chain joins TRBV11-3 and TRBJ2-1, with 8 bases lining up with TRBD1. The CDR3 is made up of 14 amino acids. Germline CDR1 is SGHNT and CDR2 is YENEEA. The ends lost 5 bases at V and 6 bases at J; junction bases unmatched: 6. This chain's CDR3 is CASSHRTGSNEQFF. The DNA for the CDR3 is TGTGCCAGCAGCCACCGGACAGGGAGCAATGAGCAGTTCTTC.

This clone was observed once. V usage is TRBV2 and J usage is TRBJ2-7; maybe TRBD2 (6 bases). CDR1 and CDR2 (germline): SNHLY, FYNNEI. Trimming removed 2 bases at V and 3 bases at J, with 11 bases between. The CDR3 runs 14 residues. CDR3 region: CASSERGLLYEQYF. As DNA, the CDR3 is TGTGCCAGCAGTGAACGGGGACTCCTCTACGAGCAGTACTTC.

This chain's CDR3 is CASSRIAGVHNEQFF. CDR3 DNA: TGCGCCAGCAGCCGGATAGCGGGAGTCCACAATGAGCAGTTCTTC. This sequence joins TRBV4-1 and TRBJ2-1, with 9 positions matching TRBD2. Trimming removed 4 bases from V and 5 bases from J; junction bases left unmatched: 6. Germline CDR1 and CDR2: MGHRA and YSYEKL. This CDR3 is built from 15 residues.

This clone has more than one count but fewer than ten. The chain recombines TRBV6-5 with TRBJ1-2; D is unclear. The CDR3 sequence is 15 residues long. The germline gives CDR1 MNHEY, CDR2 SVGAGI. V lost 5 bases, J lost 4 bases, and 17 bases lay in between. The CDR3 here is CASSPPTADGYGYTF. CDR3 DNA: TGTGCCAGCAGTCCTCCGACCGCGGATGGCTATGGCTACACCTTC.

The V call is TRBV9, the J call TRBJ2-1; weak D call: TRBD1 (5 bases). Trimming took 0 bases from V and 12 from J, leaving 13 bases between them. The CDR3 runs 13 residues. Germline V gene lookup returns CDR1 SGDLS and CDR2 YYNGEE. CDR3 nucleotides: TGTGCCAGCAGCGTAGTCTCCGAAGGGGCGCAGTTCTTC. Protein product: CASSVVSEGAQFF.

The J gene is TRBJ2-1, the V gene TRBV6-5; 8 bases fit TRBD2. From germline, CDR1 is MNHEY and CDR2 SVGAGI. This CDR3 is built from 15 residues. V lost 10 bases, J lost 3 bases, and 11 bases stayed unmatched. The CDR3 protein is CATEKGSGSYNEQFF. The CDR3 coding sequence is TGTGCCACCGAGAAGGGGAGCGGGAGCTACAATGAGCAGTTCTTC.

The CDR3 DNA is TGCGCCAGCAGCTTGGAAGGGGTTCACTCTGGAAACACCATATATTTT. Protein product: CASSLEGVHSGNTIYF. The genes are TRBV5-1 and TRBJ1-3, with D possibly TRBD1 on 5 matching bases. Germline V CDR1 and CDR2: SGHRS, YFSETQ. V lost 0 bases and J lost 0, with 10 bases in between. The CDR3 runs 16 residues.

The rearrangement links TRBV19 to TRBJ1-2; 8 nucleotides match TRBD1. The CDR3 consists of 16 residues. V lost 9 bases, J lost 3 bases, and 15 bases stayed unmatched. From germline, CDR1 is LNHDA and CDR2 SQIVND (reference sequence). The CDR3, as DNA: TGTGCCAGCAGGGACACCGGACAGGGCAGCTACTATGGCTACACCTTC. Amino acid sequence: CASRDTGQGSYYGYTF.

The chain employs TRBV27 and TRBJ2-3, with a possible D match to TRBD2 (5 bases). V was clipped by 2 bases and J by 9 bases, with 21 bases between them. The CDR3 is 16 residues long. Germline V gene sequence: CDR1 MNHEY, CDR2 SMNVEV (reference sequence). Here the CDR3 reads CASSLALGPAWRTQYF. DNA of the CDR3: TGTGCCAGCAGTTTAGCTCTGGGCCCCGCATGGAGGACGCAGTATTTT.

V is TRBV6-5 and J is TRBJ1-5, with D unclear. With 8 bases removed from V and 2 bases from J, the gap between germline ends came to 13 bases. The CDR3 sequence is 14 residues long. The V gene's germline CDR1 is MNHEY and CDR2 SVGAGI. Here the CDR3 reads CASSSLQGNQPQHF. CDR3 DNA sequence: TGTGCCAGCTCCTCCCTTCAGGGCAATCAGCCCCAGCATTTT.

This clone was detected a few times. The chain links TRBV2 to TRBJ1-2, with 8 bases matching TRBD1. V trimming: 6 bases; J trimming: 5 bases; junction bases outside the gene matches: 17. CDR3 length: 17 residues. From germline, CDR1 is SNHLY and CDR2 FYNNEI. The CDR3 here is CASSLRTGMGVRYGYTF. CDR3 DNA sequence: TGTGCCAGCAGCCTAAGGACAGGGATGGGGGTTCGGTATGGCTACACCTTC.

This chain joins TRBV7-9 and TRBJ2-7, with TRBD2 as a possible D gene (5 bases). Trimming stripped 4 bases from V and 4 bases from J, with 14 bases between. This CDR3 has 14 residues. Per the germline V gene, CDR1 is SEHNR and CDR2 is FQNEAQ (reference sequence). The CDR3, as DNA: TGTGCCAGCAGCTCCGATCCGGGAATATACGAGCAGTACTTC. It is translated as CASSSDPGIYEQYF.

The chain employs TRBV2 and TRBJ1-5; D might be TRBD1 (5 bases). V was clipped by 6 bases and J by 4 bases, with 7 bases between them. From germline, CDR1 is SNHLY and CDR2 FYNNEI. The CDR3 consists of 12 residues. For the CDR3, the DNA is TGTGCCAGCAGGACAGCAAATCAGCCCCAGCATTTT. Translation gives CASRTANQPQHF.